Below, 5 T cell receptor beta chains from the same sample are listed, as sequenced in a study of T cell responses to AZD1222 COVID-19 vaccine. The method was immunoSEQ multiplex PCR; TCRdb's version includes in-frame clones alone and lacks a portion of them. The sample shows 150,000 or so clones, 75% to 90% of them seen only once. This specimen consisted of peripheral blood, obtained after recovery from COVID-19. The receptors were gathered from an adult who had recovered from COVID-19.

This clone appeared a few times. J is TRBJ1-1 and V is TRBV20-1; D remains unclear. Per the germline V gene, CDR1 is DFQATT and CDR2 is SNEGSKA (reference sequence). The ends were cut back, 2 bases at V and 8 bases at J, with 9 bases in the middle. CDR3 length: 11 amino acids. Here the CDR3 DNA reads TGCAGTGCTAGACCCCTCTCGGAAGCTTTCTTT. Translated, it gives CSARPLSEAFF.

The rearrangement links TRBV29-1 to TRBJ1-1; possibly TRBD1 for D (6 bases). The CDR3 totals 12 residues. In germline, CDR1 is SQVTM, CDR2 ANQGSEA. The V end lost 7 bases, the J end lost 3 bases, and 12 bases lay between the germline ends. CDR3 coding DNA: TGCAGCGGACAGGTTGCTGACACTGAAGCTTTCTTT. Its translation is CSGQVADTEAFF.

The V call is TRBV5-6, the J call TRBJ1-1; TRBD1 matches 8 bases. CDR3 size: 17 residues. CDR1 SGHDT and CDR2 YYEEEE come from the germline V gene. The V gene end was trimmed by 3 bases and the J gene end by 4 bases; junction bases not matched to a gene: 14. The DNA of the CDR3 is TGTGCCAGCAGCTCTCGGACAGGGAGATTAGGTGGCACTGAAGCTTTCTTT. Protein sequence: CASSSRTGRLGGTEAFF. Combining the CDR3 with reference TRBV5-6 and TRBJ1-1 gives the whole variable domain DAGVTQSPTHLIKTRGQQVTLRCSPKSGHDTVSWYQQALGQGPQFIFQYYEEEERQRGNFPDRFSGHQFPNYSSELNVNALLLGDSALYLCASSSRTGRLGGTEAFFGQGTRLTVV.

The genes are TRBV6-5 and TRBJ2-5; TRBD2 agrees at 12 bases. V trimming: 3 bases; J trimming: 6 bases; junction bases outside the gene matches: 8. The germline CDR1 and CDR2 sequences are MNHEY and SVGAGI. This CDR3 has 16 residues. For the CDR3, the DNA is TGTGCCAGCAGTTATTATGCTAGCGGGGGGGCTAAGACCCAGTACTTC. It translates to CASSYYASGGAKTQYF.

V gene TRBV27 combines with J gene TRBJ2-7; D possibly matches TRBD1 or TRBD2 (5 bases each). The CDR3 is 14 amino acids. Trimming pared 1 base from V and 2 bases from J, leaving 9 bases between. Germline loops: CDR1 MNHEY, CDR2 SMNVEV (reference sequence). The CDR3 DNA reads as TGTGCCAGCAGTTTATGGGACCGACCCTACGAGCAGTACTTC. Its translation is CASSLWDRPYEQYF.